Detailed here is one TCR beta chain. These data come from a study of blood T cell repertoires in COVID-19. CDR1 is SGHRS and CDR2 is YFSETQ in the germline V gene. This CDR3 comprises 15 residues. V was clipped by 1 base and J by 8 bases; unmatched bases: 6. Authors' data handling: Amplification from reference gene primers served as the basis for estimated nucleated cell counts. The assay was immunoSEQ multiplex PCR, and TCRdb's table has in-frame clones only and misses some. D and trimming were read from the DNA, whereas the V and J calls and clone size are those reported in that table. The data show roughly 400,000 clones, roughly 89% seen once. Participants' own reports of clinical history determined their cohort assignment. Cohort 3 donors were reported recovered after two negative PCRs, clearance, or symptom resolution.

This TCR was sampled from a woman aged 50 to 60 who had recovered from COVID-19. This chain uses TRBV5-1 with TRBJ1-4, with 9 nucleotides matching TRBD1. The sequenced material came from PBMCs or T cells enriched from blood (not recorded which). CDR3 DNA sequence: TGCGCCAGCAGCTTGACCGGGACAGGGACCGAAAAACTGTTTTTT. It encodes CASSLTGTGTEKLFF.